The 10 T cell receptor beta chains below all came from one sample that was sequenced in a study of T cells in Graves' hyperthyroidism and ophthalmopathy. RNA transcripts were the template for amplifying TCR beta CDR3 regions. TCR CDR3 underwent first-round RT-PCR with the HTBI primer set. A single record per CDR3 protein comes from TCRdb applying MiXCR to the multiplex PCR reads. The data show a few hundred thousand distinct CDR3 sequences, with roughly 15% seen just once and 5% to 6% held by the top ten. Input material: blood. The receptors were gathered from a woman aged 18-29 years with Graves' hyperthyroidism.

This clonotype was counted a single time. The CDR3: CASSPDGVRAFF. The DNA of the CDR3 is TGTGCCAGCAGCCCCGACGGCGTTAGAGCTTTCTTT. This chain connects TRBV11-2 to TRBJ2-2; D remains ambiguous. The J call may be faulty, since TRBJ1-1 better matches the DNA end. Germline loops: CDR1 SGHAT, CDR2 FQNNGV. This CDR3 region has 12 residues.

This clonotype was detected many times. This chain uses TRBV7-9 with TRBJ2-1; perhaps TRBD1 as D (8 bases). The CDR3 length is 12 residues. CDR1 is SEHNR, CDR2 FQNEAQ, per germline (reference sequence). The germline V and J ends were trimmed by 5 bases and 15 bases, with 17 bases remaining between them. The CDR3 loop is CASSQPAGQVFF. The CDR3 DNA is TGTGCCAGCAGCCAACCAGCGGGACAGGTGTTCTTC.

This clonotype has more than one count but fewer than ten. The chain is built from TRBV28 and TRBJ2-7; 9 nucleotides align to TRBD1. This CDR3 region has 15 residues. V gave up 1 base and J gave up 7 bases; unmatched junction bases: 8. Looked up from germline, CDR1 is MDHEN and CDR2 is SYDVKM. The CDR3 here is CASSLSGDRVKEQYF. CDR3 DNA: TGTGCCAGCAGTTTATCGGGGGACAGGGTAAAAGAGCAGTACTTC.

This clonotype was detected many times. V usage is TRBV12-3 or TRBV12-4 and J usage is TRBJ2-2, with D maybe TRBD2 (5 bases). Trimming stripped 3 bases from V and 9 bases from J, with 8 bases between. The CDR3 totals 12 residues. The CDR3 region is CASSFGGRELFF. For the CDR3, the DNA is TGTGCCAGCAGTTTCGGCGGGCGGGAGCTGTTTTTT.

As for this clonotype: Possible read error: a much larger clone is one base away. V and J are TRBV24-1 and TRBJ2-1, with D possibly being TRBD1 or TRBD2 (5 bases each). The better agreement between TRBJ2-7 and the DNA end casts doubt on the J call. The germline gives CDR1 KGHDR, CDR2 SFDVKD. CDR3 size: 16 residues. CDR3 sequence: CATSDFGGEGYNEQYF. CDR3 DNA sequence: TGTGCCACCAGTGATTTCGGCGGAGAGGGGTACAATGAGCAGTACTTC.

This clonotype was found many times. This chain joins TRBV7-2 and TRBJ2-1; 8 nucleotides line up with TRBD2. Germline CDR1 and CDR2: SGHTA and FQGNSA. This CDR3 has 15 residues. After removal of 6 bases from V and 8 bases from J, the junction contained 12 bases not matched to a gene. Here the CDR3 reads CASSLAGLARDEQFF. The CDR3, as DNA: TGTGCCAGCAGTCTAGCTGGACTAGCTCGGGATGAGCAGTTCTTC.

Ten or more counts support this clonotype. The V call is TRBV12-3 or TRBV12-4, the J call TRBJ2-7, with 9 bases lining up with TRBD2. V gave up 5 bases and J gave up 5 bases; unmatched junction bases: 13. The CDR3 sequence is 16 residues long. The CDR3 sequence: CASSTGAGGVVDEQYF. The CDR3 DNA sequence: TGTGCCAGCAGTACGGGTGCGGGAGGGGTTGTGGACGAGCAGTACTTC.

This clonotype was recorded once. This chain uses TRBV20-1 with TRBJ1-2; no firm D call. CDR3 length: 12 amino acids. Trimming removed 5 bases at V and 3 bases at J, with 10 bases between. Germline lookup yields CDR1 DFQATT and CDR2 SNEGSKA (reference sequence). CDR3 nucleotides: TGCAGTGCTCTCGGCGGAGACTATGGCTACACCTTC. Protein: CSALGGDYGYTF.

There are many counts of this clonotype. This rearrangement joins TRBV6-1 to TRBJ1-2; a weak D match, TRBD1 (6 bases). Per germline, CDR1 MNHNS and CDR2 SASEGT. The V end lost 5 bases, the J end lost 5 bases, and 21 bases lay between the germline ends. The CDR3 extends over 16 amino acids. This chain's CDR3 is CASSPPPPGGRYGYTF. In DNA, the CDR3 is TGTGCCAGCAGTCCGCCCCCCCCCGGGGGCAGATATGGCTACACCTTC.

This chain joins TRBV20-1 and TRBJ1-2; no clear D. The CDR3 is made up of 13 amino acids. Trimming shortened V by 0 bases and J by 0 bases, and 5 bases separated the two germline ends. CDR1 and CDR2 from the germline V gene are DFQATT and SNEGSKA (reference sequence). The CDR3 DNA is TGCAGTGCTAGAGATCACACTAACTATGGCTACACCTTC. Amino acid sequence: CSARDHTNYGYTF.